The present TCR beta chain was sequenced within a study of blood T cell repertoires in COVID-19. Only in-frame clones appear in the TCRdb table, and some are missing; sequencing was by immunoSEQ multiplex PCR. This sample has roughly 160,000 clones, with approximately 91% found just once. Trimming removed 0 bases from V and 7 bases from J, with 5 bases in between. This CDR3 spans 12 amino acids. CDR1 and CDR2 (germline): SGDLS, YYNGEE. The sample was peripheral blood. This chain joins TRBV9 and TRBJ2-1, with unresolved D. The receptor's source is a man aged 18 to 30 with acute or convalescent COVID-19. The CDR3 nucleotides read TGTGCCAGCAGCGTAGATCGGAATGAGCAGTTCTTC. It yields the protein CASSVDRNEQFF.